The 10 T cell receptor beta chains listed next were all sequenced from one sample in a study of blood T cell repertoires in COVID-19. This table comes from immunoSEQ multiplex PCR, and its TCRdb copy is limited to in-frame clones, with some not included. The table shows 65,000 to 90,000 clones, with around 80% occurring only once. The sequencing input was peripheral blood. These TCRs come from a man aged 55 to 70 with active or convalescent COVID-19.

This clone has more than one count but fewer than ten. This chain joins TRBV3-1 (or the pseudogene TRBV3-2) and TRBJ2-5; D is ambiguous. Per germline, CDR1 LGHDT and CDR2 YNNKEL (reference sequence). The V gene lost 0 bases and the J gene lost 2 bases, with 7 bases spanning the gap. This CDR3 contains 14 residues. CDR3 amino acids: CASSQDFGQETQYF. Here the CDR3 DNA reads TGTGCCAGCAGCCAAGATTTCGGGCAAGAGACCCAGTACTTC.

The chain couples TRBV11-2 to TRBJ2-7; 10 bases agree with TRBD1. The junction had 4 bases not matched to a gene; V was cut back by 1 base and J by 4 bases. Germline-derived CDR1 and CDR2 are SGHAT and FQNNGV. CDR3 length equals 15 residues. The CDR3 sequence is CASSLGGQGRYEQYF. In DNA form, the CDR3 reads TGTGCCAGCAGCTTAGGGGGACAGGGGAGGTACGAGCAGTACTTC.

The chain employs TRBV3-1 (or the pseudogene TRBV3-2) and TRBJ1-5, with D maybe TRBD1 (5 bases). Germline assignment: CDR1 LGHDT and CDR2 YNNKEL (reference sequence). The CDR3 has 15 residues. V lost 2 bases to trimming and J lost 7 bases, with 15 bases between them. The CDR3 here is CASSQSDGRGQPQHF. The CDR3 region has the DNA TGTGCCAGCAGCCAAAGCGATGGACGGGGGCAGCCCCAGCATTTT.

V and J are TRBV5-6 and TRBJ1-2; 8 bases line up with TRBD1. The trim removed 1 base at V and 5 bases at J, leaving 4 bases unmatched. CDR1 is SGHDT and CDR2 is YYEEEE in the germline V gene. The CDR3 consists of 14 residues. The CDR3 region is CASSLQGAGYGYTF. The DNA for the CDR3 is TGTGCCAGCAGCTTGCAGGGGGCGGGATATGGCTACACCTTC.

About this clone itself: A junction boundary mismatches the germline segment, possibly from a read error. The J gene is TRBJ1-2, the V gene TRBV5-5, with 7 positions matching TRBD1. Germline V CDR1 and CDR2: SGHKS, YYEKEE (reference sequence). The CDR3 totals 13 residues. The CDR3 coding sequence is TGTGCCAGCAGCTTGCGGGACAGACTTCCCTACTACTTC. Amino acids: CASSLRDRLPYYF.

A few counts support this clone. The chain links TRBV3-1 (or the pseudogene TRBV3-2) to TRBJ1-1; D uncertain. V was clipped by 1 base and J by 9 bases, with 9 bases between them. This CDR3 contains 12 residues. Germline V gene lookup returns CDR1 LGHDT and CDR2 YNNKEL (reference sequence). CDR3 bases: TGTGCCAGCAGCCAAGCGGAGGGCCAAGCTTTCTTT. It yields the protein CASSQAEGQAFF.

The chain uses TRBV10-3 and TRBJ2-5; 14 bases line up with TRBD2. The CDR3 runs 17 residues. Trimming took 6 bases from V and 5 from J; bases not matched to a gene: 11. Germline V CDR1 and CDR2: ENHRY, SYGVKD. The CDR3: CAISGTSGGASWETQYF. The CDR3 coding sequence is TGTGCCATCAGCGGGACTAGCGGGGGAGCTAGTTGGGAGACCCAGTACTTC.

This clone was observed once. The rearrangement uses TRBV19 and TRBJ1-2; 8 nucleotides align to TRBD1. The germline CDR1 and CDR2 sequences are LNHDA and SQIVND (reference sequence). J lost 4 bases, V lost 3 bases, and 7 bases had no gene match. CDR3 length: 15 residues. CDR3 sequence reads: CASSITSGGLYGYTF. CDR3 coding DNA: TGTGCCAGTAGTATTACGTCAGGGGGCCTCTATGGCTACACCTTC.

With respect to this clone: In the same sample, other DNA sequences code for this CDR3. This sequence joins TRBV11-2 and TRBJ1-3, with D uncertain. Germline V gene lookup returns CDR1 SGHAT and CDR2 FQNNGV. CDR3 length equals 13 residues. V lost 5 bases and J lost 0, with 5 bases in between. CDR3 bases: TGTGCCAGCAGCCTGGCCTCTGGAAACACCATATATTTT. This sequence encodes CASSLASGNTIYF.

The genes are TRBV2 and TRBJ2-7; D is uncertain. V lost 8 bases and J 1 base, leaving 15 bases between the germline ends. CDR1 is SNHLY and CDR2 is FYNNEI in the germline V gene. The CDR3 is 14 residues long. The chain's CDR3 is CASQPASGSYEQYF. DNA for the CDR3: TGTGCCAGCCAACCAGCGTCCGGTTCCTACGAGCAGTACTTC.